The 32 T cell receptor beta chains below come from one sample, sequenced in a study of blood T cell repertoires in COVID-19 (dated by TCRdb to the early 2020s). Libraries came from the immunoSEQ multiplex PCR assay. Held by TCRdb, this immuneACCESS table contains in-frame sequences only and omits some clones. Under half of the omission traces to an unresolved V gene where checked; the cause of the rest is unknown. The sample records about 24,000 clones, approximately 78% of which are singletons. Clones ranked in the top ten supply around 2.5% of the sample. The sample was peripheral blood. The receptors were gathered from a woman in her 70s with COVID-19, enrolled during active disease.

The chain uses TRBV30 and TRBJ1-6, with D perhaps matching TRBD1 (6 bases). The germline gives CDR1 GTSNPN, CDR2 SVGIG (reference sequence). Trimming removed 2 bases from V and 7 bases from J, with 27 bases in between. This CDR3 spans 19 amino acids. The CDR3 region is CAWSFPEVQGDHENSPLHF. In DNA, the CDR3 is TGTGCCTGGAGTTTCCCGGAGGTACAGGGAGACCATGAGAATTCACCCCTCCACTTT.

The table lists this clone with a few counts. The chain's CDR3 is CASSLRGRDNEQFF. DNA of the CDR3: TGTGCCAGCAGCCTCAGGGGTAGGGACAATGAGCAGTTCTTC. V and J are TRBV5-6 and TRBJ2-1; perhaps TRBD1 as D (6 bases). The CDR3 is 14 amino acids. Trimming shortened V by 4 bases and J by 5 bases, and 13 bases separated the two germline ends. The germline CDR1 and CDR2 sequences are SGHDT and YYEEEE.

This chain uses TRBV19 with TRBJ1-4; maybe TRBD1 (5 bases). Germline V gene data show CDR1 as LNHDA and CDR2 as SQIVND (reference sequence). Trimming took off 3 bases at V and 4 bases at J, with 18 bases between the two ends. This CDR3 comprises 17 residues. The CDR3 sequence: CASSIRDSSEVNEKLFF. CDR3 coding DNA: TGTGCCAGTAGTATTCGGGACTCCAGCGAAGTTAATGAAAAACTGTTTTTT.

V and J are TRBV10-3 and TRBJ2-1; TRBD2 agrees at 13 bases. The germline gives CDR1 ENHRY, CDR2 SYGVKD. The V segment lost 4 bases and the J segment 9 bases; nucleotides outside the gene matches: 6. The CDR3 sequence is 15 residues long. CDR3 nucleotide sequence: TGTGCCATCAGTGCACTAGCGGGGGGGCCTGGTGAGCAGTTCTTC. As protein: CAISALAGGPGEQFF.

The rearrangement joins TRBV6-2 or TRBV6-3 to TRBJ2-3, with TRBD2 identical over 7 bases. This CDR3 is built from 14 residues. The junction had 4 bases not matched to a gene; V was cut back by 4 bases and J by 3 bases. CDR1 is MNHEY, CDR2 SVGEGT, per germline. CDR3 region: CASSLWGGTDTQYF. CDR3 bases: TGTGCCAGCAGTTTGTGGGGAGGGACAGATACGCAGTATTTT.

The CDR3, as DNA: TGTGCCAGCTCACCAGGGACAGGACGAGACACTGAAGCTTTCTTT. The encoded protein is CASSPGTGRDTEAFF. This chain joins TRBV18 and TRBJ1-1; the match to TRBD1 covers 8 bases. The CDR3 runs 15 residues. V shed 2 bases, J shed 3 bases, and the junction held 5 bases outside the gene matches. CDR1 is KGHSH, CDR2 LQKENI, per germline.

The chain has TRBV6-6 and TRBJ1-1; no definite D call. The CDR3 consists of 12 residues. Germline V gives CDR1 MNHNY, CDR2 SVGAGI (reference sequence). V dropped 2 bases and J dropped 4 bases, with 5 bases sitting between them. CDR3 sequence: CASSYPSTEAFF. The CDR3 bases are TGTGCCAGCAGTTACCCCAGCACTGAAGCTTTCTTT.

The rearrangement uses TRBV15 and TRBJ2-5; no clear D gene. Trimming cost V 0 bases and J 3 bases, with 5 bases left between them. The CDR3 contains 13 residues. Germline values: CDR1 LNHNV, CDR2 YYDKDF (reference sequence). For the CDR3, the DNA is TGTGCCACCAGCAGAGACGTTAAAGAGACCCAGTACTTC. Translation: CATSRDVKETQYF.

The CDR3 spells CSVLPRDSPNEQYF. CDR3 nucleotides: TGCAGCGTCCTCCCACGGGACAGCCCCAACGAGCAGTACTTC. The rearrangement links TRBV29-1 to TRBJ2-7; 7 bases fit TRBD1. J gave up 5 bases and V 6 bases, and 13 bases lay outside the gene matches. CDR1 and CDR2 from the germline V gene are SQVTM and ANQGSEA. The CDR3 is made up of 14 amino acids.

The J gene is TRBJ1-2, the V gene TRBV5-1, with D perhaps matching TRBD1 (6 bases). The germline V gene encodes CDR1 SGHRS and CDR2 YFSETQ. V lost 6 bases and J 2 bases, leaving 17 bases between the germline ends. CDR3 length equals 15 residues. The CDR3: CASKPGGQLNYGYTF. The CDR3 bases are TGCGCCAGCAAACCTGGAGGACAGCTAAACTATGGCTACACCTTC.

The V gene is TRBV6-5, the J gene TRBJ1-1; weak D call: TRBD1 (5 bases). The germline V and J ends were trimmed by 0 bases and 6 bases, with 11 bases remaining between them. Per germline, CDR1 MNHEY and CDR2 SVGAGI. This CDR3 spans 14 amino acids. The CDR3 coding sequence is TGTGCCAGCAGTTACTCCAGGGTGGGCGCTGAAGCTTTCTTT. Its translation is CASSYSRVGAEAFF.

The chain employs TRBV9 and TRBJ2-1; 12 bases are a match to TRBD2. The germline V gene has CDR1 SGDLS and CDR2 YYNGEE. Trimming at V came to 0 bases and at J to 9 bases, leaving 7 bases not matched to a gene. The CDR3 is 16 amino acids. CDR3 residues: CASSVGSSGRATEQFF. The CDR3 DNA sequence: TGTGCCAGCAGCGTAGGTTCTAGCGGGAGGGCCACTGAGCAGTTCTTC.

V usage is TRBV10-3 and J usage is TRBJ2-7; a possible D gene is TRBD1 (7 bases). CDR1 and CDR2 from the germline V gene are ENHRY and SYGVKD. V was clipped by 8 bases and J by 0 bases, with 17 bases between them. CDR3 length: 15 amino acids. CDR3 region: CAISPGGLSSYEQYV. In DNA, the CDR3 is TGTGCCATCTCCCCAGGGGGACTGAGCTCCTACGAGCAGTACGTC.

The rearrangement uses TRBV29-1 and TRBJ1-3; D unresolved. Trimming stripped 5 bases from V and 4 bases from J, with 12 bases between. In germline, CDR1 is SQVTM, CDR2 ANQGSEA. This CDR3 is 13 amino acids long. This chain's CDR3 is CSVTPEAGNTIYF. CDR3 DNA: TGCAGCGTTACCCCGGAGGCGGGAAACACCATATATTTT.

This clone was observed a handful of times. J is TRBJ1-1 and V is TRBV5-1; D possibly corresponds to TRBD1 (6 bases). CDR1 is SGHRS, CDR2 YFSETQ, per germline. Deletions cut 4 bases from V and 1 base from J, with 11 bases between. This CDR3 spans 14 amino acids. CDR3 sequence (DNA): TGCGCCAGCAGCACAGGACAGACGAACACTGAAGCTTTCTTT. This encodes CASSTGQTNTEAFF.

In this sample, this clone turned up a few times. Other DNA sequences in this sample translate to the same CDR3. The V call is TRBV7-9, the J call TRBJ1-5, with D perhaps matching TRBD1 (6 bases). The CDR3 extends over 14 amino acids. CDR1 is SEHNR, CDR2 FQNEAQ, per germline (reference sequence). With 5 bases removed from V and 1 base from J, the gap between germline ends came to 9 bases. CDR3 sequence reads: CASSPTGSNQPQHF. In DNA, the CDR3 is TGTGCCAGCAGCCCAACAGGGAGCAATCAGCCCCAGCATTTT.

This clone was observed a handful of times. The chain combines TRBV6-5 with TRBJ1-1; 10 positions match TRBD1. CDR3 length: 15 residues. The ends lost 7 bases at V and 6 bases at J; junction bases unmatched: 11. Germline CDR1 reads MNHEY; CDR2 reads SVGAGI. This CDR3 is CASTPGTGVPAEAFF. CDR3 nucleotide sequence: TGTGCCAGCACCCCGGGGACAGGGGTTCCCGCTGAAGCTTTCTTT.

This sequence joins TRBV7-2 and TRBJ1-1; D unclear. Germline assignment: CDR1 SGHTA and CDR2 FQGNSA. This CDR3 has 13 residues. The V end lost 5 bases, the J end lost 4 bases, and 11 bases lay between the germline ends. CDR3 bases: TGTGCCAGCAGCCCTATTCCGGGCACTGAAGCTTTCTTT. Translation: CASSPIPGTEAFF.

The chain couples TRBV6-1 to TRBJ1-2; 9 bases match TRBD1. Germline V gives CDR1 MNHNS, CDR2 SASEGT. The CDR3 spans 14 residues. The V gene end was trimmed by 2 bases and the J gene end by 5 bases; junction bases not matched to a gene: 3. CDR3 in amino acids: CASSETGGWYGYTF. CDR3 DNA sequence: TGTGCCAGCAGTGAAACAGGGGGCTGGTATGGCTACACCTTC.

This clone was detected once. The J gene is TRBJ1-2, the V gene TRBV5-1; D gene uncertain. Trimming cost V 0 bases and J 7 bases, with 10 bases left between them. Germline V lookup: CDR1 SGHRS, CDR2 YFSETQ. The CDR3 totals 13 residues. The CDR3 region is CASSLEPVSGYTF. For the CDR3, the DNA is TGCGCCAGCAGCTTGGAACCCGTGAGTGGCTACACCTTC.

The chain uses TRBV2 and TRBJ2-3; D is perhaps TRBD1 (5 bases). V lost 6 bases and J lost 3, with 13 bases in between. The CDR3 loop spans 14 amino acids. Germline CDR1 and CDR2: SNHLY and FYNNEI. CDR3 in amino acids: CASRTAGRTDTQYF. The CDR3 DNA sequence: TGTGCCAGCAGGACGGCAGGGCGGACAGATACGCAGTATTTT.

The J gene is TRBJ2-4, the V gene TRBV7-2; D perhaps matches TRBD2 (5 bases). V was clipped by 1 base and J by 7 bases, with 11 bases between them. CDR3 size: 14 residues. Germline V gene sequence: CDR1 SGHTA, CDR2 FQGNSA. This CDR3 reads CASSLDRGSNIQYF. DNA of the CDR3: TGTGCCAGCAGCTTAGACAGAGGGTCGAACATTCAGTACTTC.

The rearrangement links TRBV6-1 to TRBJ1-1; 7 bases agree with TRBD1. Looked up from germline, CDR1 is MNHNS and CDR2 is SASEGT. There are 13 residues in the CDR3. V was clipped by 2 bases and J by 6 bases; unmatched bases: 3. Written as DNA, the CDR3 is TGTGCCAGCAGTGAACCAACAGGGGCTGAAGCTTTCTTT. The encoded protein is CASSEPTGAEAFF.

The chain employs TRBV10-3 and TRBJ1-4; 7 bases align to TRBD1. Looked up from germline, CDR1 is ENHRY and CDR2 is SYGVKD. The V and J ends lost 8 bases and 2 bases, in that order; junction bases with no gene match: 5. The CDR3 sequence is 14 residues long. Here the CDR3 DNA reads TGTGCCATCGGAGCACAGGGGACTAATGAAAAACTGTTTTTT. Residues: CAIGAQGTNEKLFF.

The CDR3 reads CASSAGTVISYTF. The CDR3, as DNA: TGTGCCAGCAGCGCCGGGACAGTTATTAGCTACACCTTC. This rearrangement joins TRBV5-8 to TRBJ1-2; 7 positions match TRBD1. Germline V lookup: CDR1 SGHTS, CDR2 YDEGEE. The CDR3 is made up of 13 amino acids. After removal of 4 bases from V and 9 bases from J, the junction contained 9 bases not matched to a gene.

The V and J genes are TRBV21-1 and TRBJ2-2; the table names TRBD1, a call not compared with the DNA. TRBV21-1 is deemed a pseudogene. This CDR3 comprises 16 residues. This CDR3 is CASSKALDRGTGELFF. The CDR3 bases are TGTGCCAGCAGCAAAGCGTTAGACAGGGGCACCGGGGAGCTGTTTTTT.

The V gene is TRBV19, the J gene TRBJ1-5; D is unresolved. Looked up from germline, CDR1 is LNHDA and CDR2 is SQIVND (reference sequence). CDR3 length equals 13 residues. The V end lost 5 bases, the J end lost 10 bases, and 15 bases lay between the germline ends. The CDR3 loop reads CASSPNLLSPQHF. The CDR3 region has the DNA TGTGCCAGTAGTCCTAATTTGTTATCTCCCCAGCATTTT.

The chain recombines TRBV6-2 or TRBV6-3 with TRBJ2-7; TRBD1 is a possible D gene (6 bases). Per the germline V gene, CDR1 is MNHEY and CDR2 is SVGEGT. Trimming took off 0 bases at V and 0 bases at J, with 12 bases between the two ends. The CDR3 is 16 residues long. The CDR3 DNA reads TGTGCCAGCAGTTACTCACCCGCGGACAGCTCCTACGAGCAGTACTTC. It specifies CASSYSPADSSYEQYF.

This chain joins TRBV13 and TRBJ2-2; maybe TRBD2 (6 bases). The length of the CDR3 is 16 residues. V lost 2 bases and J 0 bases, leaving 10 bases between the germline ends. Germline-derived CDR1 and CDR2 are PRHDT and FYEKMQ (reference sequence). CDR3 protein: CASSLWGVSNTGELFF. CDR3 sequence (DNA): TGTGCCAGCAGCTTATGGGGGGTCTCGAACACCGGGGAGCTGTTTTTT.

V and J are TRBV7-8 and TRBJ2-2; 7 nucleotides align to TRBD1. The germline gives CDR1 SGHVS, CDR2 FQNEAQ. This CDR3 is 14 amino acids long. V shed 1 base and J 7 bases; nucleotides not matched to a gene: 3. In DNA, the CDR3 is TGTGCCAGCAGCTTAGAGGGGGCAGTCGGGGAGCTGTTTTTT. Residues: CASSLEGAVGELFF.

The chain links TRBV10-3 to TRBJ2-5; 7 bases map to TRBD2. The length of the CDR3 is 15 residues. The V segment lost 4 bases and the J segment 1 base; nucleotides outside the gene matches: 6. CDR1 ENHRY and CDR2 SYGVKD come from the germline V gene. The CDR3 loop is CAISGPSGTQETQYF. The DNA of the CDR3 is TGTGCCATCAGTGGGCCTAGCGGAACCCAAGAGACCCAGTACTTC.

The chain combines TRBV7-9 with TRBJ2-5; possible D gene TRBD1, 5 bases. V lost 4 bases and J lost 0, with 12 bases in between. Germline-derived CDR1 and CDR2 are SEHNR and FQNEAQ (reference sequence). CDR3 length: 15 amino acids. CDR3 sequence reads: CASSYQGGDQETQYF. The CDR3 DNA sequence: TGTGCCAGCAGCTACCAGGGTGGTGACCAAGAGACCCAGTACTTC.